These 2 T cell receptor beta chains came from one sample sequenced in a study of cytomegalovirus exposure and HLA in healthy donors. 60 Vbeta and 13 Jbeta primers were used in PCR. Sequencing used immunoSEQ multiplex PCR; TCRdb keeps in-frame clones, though not all of them. This table has around 200,000 clones, around four fifths appearing once. Material: PBMCs. The source of these receptors is a woman aged 55-75 years in good health and CMV-seropositive.

This sequence joins TRBV6-1 and TRBJ1-6; D ambiguous. V was trimmed by 5 bases and J by 7 bases, leaving 15 bases between them. Germline V lookup: CDR1 MNHNS, CDR2 SASEGT. The CDR3 consists of 15 residues. CDR3 amino acids: CASSHSGGLNSPLHF. The CDR3 DNA follows: TGTGCCAGCAGTCACAGCGGCGGACTGAATTCACCCCTCCACTTT.

This chain connects TRBV28 to TRBJ2-7; 12 bases fit TRBD1. With V trimmed by 4 bases and J by 5 bases, 3 bases remained unmatched. The V gene's germline CDR1 is MDHEN and CDR2 SYDVKM. This CDR3 spans 14 amino acids. The chain's CDR3 is CASSSGTGGDEQYF. The DNA for the CDR3 is TGTGCCAGCAGTTCCGGGACAGGGGGCGACGAGCAGTACTTC.